This T cell receptor beta chain appears in the sequencing data of a study of shared clonotypes between healthy human individuals. On the study more broadly: Per-donor plates numbered three CD4 naive, three CD4 memory, two CD8 naive and one CD8 memory.

General study findings and limits: Relative to their counterparts shared across all four donors, non-shared clonotypes exhibited diminished generation probabilities. An anticipated effect of sequencing depth on clonotype sharing among donors was recognized. Researchers found naive subsets generally carried larger estimated richness than memory subsets.

Per the germline V gene, CDR1 is LNHDA and CDR2 is SQIVND (reference sequence). This CDR3 region has 15 residues. V gave up 5 bases and J gave up 8 bases; unmatched junction bases: 11. Details on this clone: Its target is unknown.

Clones were read by immunoSEQ multiplex PCR, and TCRdb kept only the in-frame ones, dropping some. Of some 1 million clones in the sample, 70% to 80% were seen once. This receptor was obtained from a man younger than 35 in good health. The chain carries TRBV19 and TRBJ1-2; TRBD1 matches 10 bases. Sequenced: memory CD4+ T cells sorted from blood. Subset noted: CD45RA-negative fraction. As DNA, the CDR3 is TGTGCCAGTAGTCTCGGACAGGGGGTGCTCGGAGGCTACACCTTC. This translates into CASSLGQGVLGGYTF.